This entry lists 21 T cell receptor beta chains sequenced from one sample in a study of blood T cell repertoires in COVID-19 (dated by TCRdb to between 2020 and 2021). Libraries were prepared through the immunoSEQ multiplex PCR assay. Drawn from immuneACCESS, this table holds only the in-frame rearrangements with V and J called that TCRdb kept. Clones are partly lost; checked studies trace under half to an unresolved V gene and leave the rest unexplained. Across this sample there are about 250,000 clones, with around 88% seen only once. Of the sample, 5.5% to 6.5% falls within the top ten clones. Sequencing was done on a sample of peripheral blood. The receptor set was obtained from an elderly woman with COVID-19, enrolled during active disease.

This clone was detected only a few times. The V gene is TRBV24-1, the J gene TRBJ1-1; 8 bases are a match to TRBD1. J was trimmed by 4 bases and V by 4 bases; bases with no gene match: 4. The CDR3 extends over 14 amino acids. Germline loops: CDR1 KGHDR, CDR2 SFDVKD. The CDR3 nucleotides read TGTGCCACCAGTGAGAACAGGGGGACCACTGAAGCTTTCTTT. It codes for CATSENRGTTEAFF.

The V gene is TRBV12-3 or TRBV12-4, the J gene TRBJ2-1; D unresolved. V dropped 6 bases and J dropped 5 bases, with 5 bases sitting between them. This CDR3 region has 11 residues. CDR3 amino acids: CASRSDNEQFF. The CDR3, as DNA: TGTGCCAGCAGGTCCGACAATGAGCAGTTCTTC.

The V and J genes are TRBV5-5 and TRBJ1-2; D gene uncertain. This CDR3 spans 14 amino acids. V was trimmed by 7 bases and J by 8 bases, leaving 21 bases between them. The germline V gene encodes CDR1 SGHKS and CDR2 YYEKEE (reference sequence). CDR3 region: CASRSGLNTGGYTF. The CDR3 coding sequence is TGTGCCAGCCGAAGCGGCCTAAACACCGGGGGCTACACCTTC.

This clone was observed a single time. The gene calls are TRBV3-1 (or the pseudogene TRBV3-2) and TRBJ2-1; 13 bases match TRBD2. V lost 0 bases, J lost 7 bases, and 3 bases stayed unmatched. CDR1 is LGHDT, CDR2 YNNKEL, per germline (reference sequence). The CDR3 sequence is 16 residues long. DNA of the CDR3: TGTGCCAGCAGCCAAGAAGGACTAGCGGGGGTGAATGAGCAGTTCTTC. It translates to CASSQEGLAGVNEQFF.

This chain joins TRBV19 and TRBJ1-1; the match to TRBD1 covers 7 bases. CDR3 length: 15 amino acids. The V and J ends lost 5 bases and 1 base, in that order; junction bases with no gene match: 7. Germline V lookup: CDR1 LNHDA, CDR2 SQIVND (reference sequence). The CDR3 region is CASSPTWTGNTEAFF. The DNA of the CDR3 is TGTGCCAGTAGTCCGACCTGGACAGGGAACACTGAAGCTTTCTTT.

This rearrangement joins TRBV15 to TRBJ2-1, with TRBD1 matching over 7 bases. This CDR3 contains 14 residues. The J segment lost 5 bases and the V segment lost 2 bases, leaving 3 bases of the junction unmatched. Germline CDR1 and CDR2: LNHNV and YYDKDF (reference sequence). The CDR3 region has the DNA TGTGCCACCAGCAGACGGGACAGAGACAATGAGCAGTTCTTC. Its translation: CATSRRDRDNEQFF.

The rearrangement links TRBV7-2 to TRBJ2-3, with TRBD2 matching 8 bases. The J segment lost 3 bases and the V segment lost 5 bases, leaving 13 bases of the junction unmatched. The CDR3 runs to 17 residues. From germline, CDR1 is SGHTA and CDR2 FQGNSA. CDR3 sequence: CASSPLGSGGPTDTQYF. Written as DNA, the CDR3 is TGTGCCAGCAGCCCCCTGGGGTCGGGGGGGCCAACAGATACGCAGTATTTT.

CDR3 loop: CASSWTGGVDTQYF. Here the CDR3 DNA reads TGTGCCAGCAGCTGGACAGGGGGTGTAGATACGCAGTATTTT. The chain combines TRBV5-5 with TRBJ2-3; TRBD1 matches at 10 bases. Germline V gives CDR1 SGHKS, CDR2 YYEKEE (reference sequence). The V segment lost 3 bases and the J segment 5 bases; nucleotides outside the gene matches: 3. There are 14 residues in the CDR3.

This clone was observed a handful of times. The chain joins TRBV7-8 to TRBJ1-2; D is perhaps TRBD1 (6 bases). Trimming took off 5 bases at V and 0 bases at J, with 16 bases between the two ends. CDR1 SGHVS and CDR2 FQNEAQ come from the germline V gene. The CDR3 spans 16 residues. CDR3 in DNA: TGTGCCAGCAGCACATCGCTACAGGGAGCTAACTATGGCTACACCTTC. This translates into CASSTSLQGANYGYTF. Looking up the rest from reference TRBV7-8 and TRBJ1-2 gives the full variable domain: GAGVSQSPRYKVAKRGQDVALRCDPISGHVSLFWYQQALGQGPEFLTYFQNEAQLDKSGLPSDRFFAERPEGSVSTLKIQRTQQEDSAVYLCASSTSLQGANYGYTFGSGTRLTVV.

This clone was seen only a few times. This chain joins TRBV3-1 (or the pseudogene TRBV3-2) and TRBJ2-1, with 15 positions matching TRBD2. With V trimmed by 4 bases and J by 9 bases, 4 bases remained unmatched. The CDR3 extends over 15 amino acids. Germline assignment: CDR1 LGHDT and CDR2 YNNKEL (reference sequence). CDR3 amino acids: CASSRTSGGAGEQFF. The CDR3 nucleotides read TGTGCCAGCAGCCGGACTAGCGGGGGGGCAGGTGAGCAGTTCTTC.

This clone came up a few times. The chain carries TRBV6-6 and TRBJ1-2, with D perhaps matching TRBD1 (6 bases). This CDR3 has 13 amino acids. Trimming took off 3 bases at V and 7 bases at J, with 12 bases between the two ends. In germline, CDR1 is MNHNY, CDR2 SVGAGI (reference sequence). The CDR3 here is CASSYPGGGGYTF. Here the CDR3 DNA reads TGTGCCAGCAGTTATCCGGGGGGCGGTGGCTACACCTTC.

The chain uses TRBV30 and TRBJ1-5; 8 bases fit TRBD1. Germline CDR1 GTSNPN, CDR2 SVGIG (reference sequence). V was clipped by 1 base and J by 6 bases; unmatched bases: 5. The CDR3 loop spans 14 amino acids. The CDR3 sequence is CAWSGGQGSQPQHF. Written as DNA, the CDR3 is TGTGCCTGGAGTGGAGGACAGGGCAGTCAGCCCCAGCATTTT.

CDR3 coding DNA: TGTGCCACCAGGCGTGGCAGCTCTGGGGCCAACGTCCTGACTTTC. Translated, it gives CATRRGSSGANVLTF. The chain uses TRBV19 and TRBJ2-6; unclear D gene. The V gene's germline CDR1 is LNHDA and CDR2 SQIVND (reference sequence). V was pared by 10 bases and J by 0 bases, with 13 bases between. This CDR3 has 15 residues.

The rearrangement uses TRBV3-1 (or the pseudogene TRBV3-2) and TRBJ1-1, with 9 bases aligning to TRBD1. V dropped 1 base and J dropped 3; count of bases not matched to a gene: 9. The CDR3 length is 17 residues. The germline V gene encodes CDR1 LGHDT and CDR2 YNNKEL (reference sequence). The CDR3 reads CASSQARPGQGDTEAFF. The CDR3 region has the DNA TGTGCCAGCAGCCAAGCCCGACCGGGACAGGGAGACACTGAAGCTTTCTTT.

The genes are TRBV6-4 and TRBJ2-1; 8 positions match TRBD2. The CDR3 has 16 residues. Unmatched junction bases numbered 4, after V lost 3 bases and J lost 0 bases. CDR1 MRHNA and CDR2 SNTAGT come from the germline V gene. This CDR3 is CASSDTGGSSYNEQFF. The CDR3 DNA follows: TGTGCCAGCAGTGATACGGGGGGGAGCTCCTACAATGAGCAGTTCTTC.

The genes are TRBV7-9 and TRBJ2-1; TRBD1 agrees at 12 bases. The ends lost 0 bases at V and 9 bases at J; junction bases unmatched: 3. Germline CDR1 is SEHNR and CDR2 is FQNEAQ (reference sequence). CDR3 length equals 15 residues. In DNA, the CDR3 is TGTGCCAGCAGCTTAGCGGGGACAGGGGGCGGTGAGCAGTTCTTC. Protein sequence: CASSLAGTGGGEQFF.

The chain combines TRBV12-3 or TRBV12-4 with TRBJ1-1; 8 nucleotides match TRBD1. The CDR3 consists of 12 residues. V trimming: 10 bases; J trimming: 5 bases; junction bases outside the gene matches: 6. CDR3 DNA sequence: TGTGCCATACAGGGGGAGGTGACTGAAGCTTTCTTT. Translated, it gives CAIQGEVTEAFF.

This clone has a handful of counts. The chain has TRBV20-1 and TRBJ1-2; D not certain. V was clipped by 3 bases and J by 7 bases, with 18 bases between them. CDR3 size: 14 residues. Germline CDR1 is DFQATT and CDR2 is SNEGSKA (reference sequence). CDR3 sequence reads: CSASLSVGRGGYTF. The CDR3 coding sequence is TGCAGTGCTAGTTTGTCCGTAGGTCGAGGTGGCTACACCTTC.

The CDR3 DNA reads TGTGCCAGCAGTGCCCGACAGGGTTCTATTTCCTACTTCAATGAGCAGTTCTTC. It codes for CASSARQGSISYFNEQFF. The rearrangement uses TRBV6-1 and TRBJ2-1; 7 nucleotides agree with TRBD1. Germline V gene data show CDR1 as MNHNS and CDR2 as SASEGT. The CDR3 loop spans 18 amino acids. The junction had 18 bases not matched to a gene; V was cut back by 4 bases and J by 6 bases.

The J gene is TRBJ1-6, the V gene TRBV5-1; 7 bases agree with TRBD1. The ends lost 2 bases at V and 7 bases at J; junction bases unmatched: 6. Germline V gene data show CDR1 as SGHRS and CDR2 as YFSETQ. This CDR3 comprises 15 residues. The CDR3 nucleotides are TGCGCCAGCAGCTTCAACAGGGGAAGCAATTCACCCCTCCACTTT. This sequence encodes CASSFNRGSNSPLHF.

The table lists this clone with a count of one. The chain couples TRBV24-1 to TRBJ1-4; the D is unclear. The length of the CDR3 is 15 residues. Germline CDR1 is KGHDR and CDR2 is SFDVKD. Trimming stripped 10 bases from V and 1 base from J, with 15 bases between. The CDR3 region has the DNA TGTGCCACGCAGCAGCCGCCGGGAACTAATGAAAAACTGTTTTTT. Its protein product is CATQQPPGTNEKLFF.